One and the same sample provided the 22 T cell receptor beta chains below, sequenced in a study of blood T cells in healthy people across ages. Through a sample-barcoded 5' primer and a J-beta primer mix, a second PCR was run for roughly 6 to 11 cycles. One entry per CDR3 protein results from TCRdb running MiXCR on the 5' RACE reads. Among about 970,000 distinct CDR3 sequences listed, roughly half were seen once. The sample taken for sequencing was blood. The origin of the receptors is a woman aged 60-70 years in good health.

The chain uses TRBV4-2 and TRBJ2-7; 12 bases are shared with TRBD2. CDR3 length equals 17 residues. Germline-derived CDR1 and CDR2 are LGHNA and YNFKEQ. After removal of 4 bases from V and 7 bases from J, the junction contained 14 bases not matched to a gene. The CDR3, as DNA: TGTGCCAGCAGCCCACAACGTCGACTAGCGGGAGTCAATGAGCAGTACTTC. Protein sequence: CASSPQRRLAGVNEQYF.

The chain couples TRBV25-1 to TRBJ1-2, with 7 bases aligning to TRBD1. V dropped 6 bases and J dropped 7; count of bases not matched to a gene: 8. Germline CDR1 MGHDK, CDR2 SYGVNS. This CDR3 is 13 amino acids long. In DNA form, the CDR3 reads TGTGCCAGCAGATCCAGGACAGGCTGTGGCTACACCTTC. Its protein product is CASRSRTGCGYTF.

The V and J genes are TRBV20-1 and TRBJ2-3, with a tentative D call TRBD2 (6 bases). Germline lookup yields CDR1 DFQATT and CDR2 SNEGSKA (reference sequence). V was shortened by 3 bases and J by 1 base, with 11 bases between the two germline ends. CDR3 length: 14 amino acids. The CDR3 loop reads CSASGGTGTDTQYF. CDR3 DNA: TGCAGTGCTAGTGGCGGGACCGGCACAGATACGCAGTATTTT.

This clonotype was detected a few times. V and J are TRBV20-1 and TRBJ2-1, with TRBD2 matching 12 bases. In germline, CDR1 is DFQATT, CDR2 SNEGSKA (reference sequence). Losses at the gene ends were 6 bases for V and 6 bases for J; bases not matched to a gene: 3. This CDR3 has 13 amino acids. For the CDR3, the DNA is TGCAGTGCGGAGGGACTAGCGGGCAATGAGCAGTTCTTC. This sequence encodes CSAEGLAGNEQFF.

This chain joins TRBV20-1 and TRBJ2-7; TRBD2 aligns across 7 bases. The CDR3 covers 14 residues. V shed 2 bases, J shed 2 bases, and the junction held 6 bases outside the gene matches. Per germline, CDR1 DFQATT and CDR2 SNEGSKA (reference sequence). CDR3 DNA sequence: TGCAGTGCTAGACGCCGGGACTACACCTACGAGCAGTACTTC. It translates to CSARRRDYTYEQYF.

The chain carries TRBV20-1 and TRBJ2-1, with 7 positions matching TRBD2. The better agreement between TRBJ2-7 and the DNA end casts doubt on the J call. Germline V gene lookup returns CDR1 DFQATT and CDR2 SNEGSKA (reference sequence). The CDR3 contains 13 residues. CDR3 bases: TGCAGCGGTGGGGGGGATGTCCACAATGAGCAGTACTTC. Translated, it gives CSGGGDVHNEQYF.

This sequence joins TRBV28 and TRBJ1-5; maybe TRBD1 (6 bases). This CDR3 comprises 15 residues. V lost 5 bases and J 3 bases, leaving 14 bases between the germline ends. Germline CDR1 MDHEN, CDR2 SYDVKM. The CDR3 DNA follows: TGTGCCAGCAGTCCCCCCGGACAGAACAATCAGCCCCAGCATTTT. The encoded protein is CASSPPGQNNQPQHF.

This clonotype occurred a few times. This chain joins TRBV27 and TRBJ2-7, with TRBD2 as a possible D gene (6 bases). The CDR3 extends over 20 amino acids. Per the germline V gene, CDR1 is MNHEY and CDR2 is SMNVEV (reference sequence). Deletions cut 2 bases from V and 3 bases from J, with 29 bases between. The DNA for the CDR3 is TGTGCCAGCAGTTTAGTCCCAAAAACACGGGACTCCTATCGGTTCTACGAGCAGTACTTC. As protein: CASSLVPKTRDSYRFYEQYF.

V and J are TRBV27 and TRBJ2-7; a weak D match, TRBD1 (5 bases). The CDR3 is 14 amino acids. Deletions cut 10 bases from V and 3 bases from J, with 19 bases between. From germline, CDR1 is MNHEY and CDR2 SMNVEV (reference sequence). The CDR3 loop is CANKRIQEHYEQYF. The CDR3 bases are TGTGCCAACAAGCGAATACAGGAACACTACGAGCAGTACTTC.

The rearrangement links TRBV6-6 to TRBJ2-7, with TRBD1 matching over 7 bases. This CDR3 has 16 amino acids. J gave up 2 bases and V 0 bases, and 7 bases lay outside the gene matches. CDR1 is MNHNY and CDR2 is SVGAGI in the germline V gene (reference sequence). This CDR3 reads CASSYSTGNFAYEQYF. In nucleotides, the CDR3 is TGTGCCAGCAGTTACTCGACAGGGAATTTCGCCTACGAGCAGTACTTC.

The chain joins TRBV5-6 to TRBJ2-6, with 7 positions matching TRBD1. After removal of 2 bases from V and 0 bases from J, the junction contained 11 bases not matched to a gene. The CDR3 loop spans 19 amino acids. CDR1 SGHDT and CDR2 YYEEEE come from the germline V gene. The CDR3: CASSLVDRAELSGANVLTF. CDR3 coding DNA: TGTGCCAGCAGCTTAGTAGACAGGGCCGAACTCTCTGGGGCCAACGTCCTGACTTTC.

This chain joins TRBV28 and TRBJ2-7, with D perhaps given as TRBD1 or TRBD2 (5 bases each). Deletions cut 7 bases from V and 1 base from J, with 17 bases between. The CDR3 extends over 15 amino acids. The germline gives CDR1 MDHEN, CDR2 SYDVKM. CDR3 in amino acids: CASTSLGTGSYEQYF. The CDR3 DNA sequence: TGTGCCAGCACCTCTCTTGGGACGGGATCCTACGAGCAGTACTTC.

The rearrangement uses TRBV2 and TRBJ2-1; D call uncertain. Trimming stripped 3 bases from V and 4 bases from J, with 7 bases between. CDR1 is SNHLY and CDR2 is FYNNEI in the germline V gene. This CDR3 contains 13 residues. DNA of the CDR3: TGTGCCAGCAGTGAGGACCAATACAATGAGCAGTTCTTC. Its translation: CASSEDQYNEQFF.

This sequence joins TRBV12-3 or TRBV12-4 and TRBJ1-5; 7 nucleotides match TRBD1. After removal of 5 bases from V and 6 bases from J, the junction contained 7 bases not matched to a gene. The CDR3 consists of 14 residues. The CDR3 protein is CASSPTGRFQPQHF. CDR3 sequence (DNA): TGTGCCAGCAGTCCGACAGGGAGGTTTCAGCCCCAGCATTTT.

This clonotype occurred once. The V gene is TRBV14, the J gene TRBJ2-2; a weak D match, TRBD2 (5 bases). V was pared by 6 bases and J by 9 bases, with 20 bases between. The CDR3 consists of 15 residues. From germline, CDR1 is SGHDN and CDR2 FVKESK. CDR3 region: CASSLDLSEGRELFF. CDR3 nucleotide sequence: TGTGCCAGCAGTCTGGACTTGTCAGAGGGCCGGGAGCTGTTTTTT.

The sample holds a few counts of this clonotype. The J gene is TRBJ2-3, the V gene TRBV11-2; 7 positions agree with TRBD2. Germline V gene data show CDR1 as SGHAT and CDR2 as FQNNGV. After removal of 5 bases from V and 5 bases from J, the junction contained 13 bases not matched to a gene. There are 16 residues in the CDR3. The CDR3 here is CASSQVDTSELDTQYF. The DNA of the CDR3 is TGTGCCAGCAGCCAAGTAGATACTAGCGAACTAGATACGCAGTATTTT.

This chain links TRBV4-1 with TRBJ2-7; 10 bases are shared with TRBD2. Germline lookup yields CDR1 MGHRA and CDR2 YSYEKL. The junction had 5 bases not matched to a gene; V was cut back by 1 base and J by 5 bases. The CDR3 has 15 residues. Written as DNA, the CDR3 is TGCGCCAGCAGCCAAGGGGCTAGCGGGGGACACGAGCAGTACTTC. Translation gives CASSQGASGGHEQYF.

Note on this clonotype: This may stem from a read error, because a much larger clone lies one nucleotide away. The chain recombines TRBV6-5 with TRBJ2-3, with 12 positions matching TRBD1. Germline assignment: CDR1 MNHEY and CDR2 SVGAGI. CDR3 length equals 17 residues. The CDR3 region has the DNA TGTGCCAGCAGTTATGAGGGGACAGGGGGCAACACAAATACGCAGTATTTT. This encodes CASSYEGTGGNTNTQYF.

The rearrangement joins TRBV15 to TRBJ2-7; TRBD2 matches at 8 bases. The V gene end was trimmed by 2 bases and the J gene end by 0 bases; junction bases not matched to a gene: 6. The CDR3 is made up of 16 amino acids. Per germline, CDR1 LNHNV and CDR2 YYDKDF (reference sequence). The CDR3 is CATSRRGGGSSYEQYF. CDR3 nucleotides: TGTGCCACCAGCAGACGGGGGGGCGGGAGCTCCTACGAGCAGTACTTC.

The chain carries TRBV27 and TRBJ2-7, with 8 bases that match TRBD2. The V and J ends lost 3 bases and 3 bases, in that order; junction bases with no gene match: 10. The CDR3 totals 16 residues. Germline CDR1 MNHEY, CDR2 SMNVEV (reference sequence). CDR3 nucleotide sequence: TGTGCCAGCAGTTTCGCGCTAGCGGGCACGATCTACGAGCAGTACTTC. It yields the protein CASSFALAGTIYEQYF.

V gene TRBV6-1 combines with J gene TRBJ1-2; D is perhaps TRBD1 (5 bases). Trimming left V 2 bases short and J 0 bases short, with 13 bases between. The CDR3 runs 16 residues. The germline gives CDR1 MNHNS, CDR2 SASEGT. The CDR3 loop reads CASSEHDRVPNYGYTF. CDR3 coding DNA: TGTGCCAGCAGTGAACACGACAGAGTCCCTAACTATGGCTACACCTTC.

V gene TRBV7-2 combines with J gene TRBJ2-1; D is unclear. This CDR3 is 12 amino acids long. V was clipped by 1 base and J by 10 bases, with 8 bases between them. Germline V gene data show CDR1 as SGHTA and CDR2 as FQGNSA. For the CDR3, the DNA is TGTGCCAGCAGCTTAGGCTGGTTGGAGCAGTTCTTC. This encodes CASSLGWLEQFF.